A single sample gave rise to the 2 T cell receptor beta chains below, sequenced in a study of blood T cells in healthy people across ages. A second PCR of roughly 7 to 11 cycles used a sample-barcoded 5' primer and a J-beta primer mix. TCRdb reprocessed the 5' RACE reads via MiXCR and lists one record per CDR3 protein. The data show under 750,000 distinct CDR3 sequences, with around half seen just once and under 30% held by the top ten. Source material: blood. Receptors were obtained from an elderly man in good health.

This chain uses TRBV20-1 with TRBJ2-1; D uncertain. The CDR3 length is 16 residues. The germline V gene encodes CDR1 DFQATT and CDR2 SNEGSKA (reference sequence). With 0 bases removed from V and 0 bases from J, the gap between germline ends came to 12 bases. The CDR3 spells CSARDFAMSSYNEQFF. For the CDR3, the DNA is TGCAGTGCTAGAGATTTTGCGATGAGCTCCTACAATGAGCAGTTCTTC.

The V gene is TRBV4-1, the J gene TRBJ2-7; 12 bases map to TRBD2. This CDR3 is built from 18 residues. With 0 bases clipped from V and 1 base from J, the junction kept 7 bases outside the gene matches. Germline CDR1 reads MGHRA; CDR2 reads YSYEKL. The CDR3 loop reads CASSQELGTSGHSYEQYF. The CDR3 nucleotides read TGCGCCAGCAGCCAAGAACTCGGGACTAGCGGGCATTCCTACGAGCAGTACTTC.